Listed below are T cell receptor beta chains from one sample, sequenced in a study of T cell responses to AZD1222 COVID-19 vaccine. Profiled with immunoSEQ multiplex PCR; TCRdb holds only in-frame clones, not every one. The data contain 190,000 or so clones, approximately 94% of them singletons. The specimen was peripheral blood, collected 28 days after the second AZD1222 dose. The receptors come from an adult who received the AZD1222 COVID-19 vaccine. Each CDR3 is given with its conserved first and last residue. The order of the fields is J gene, V gene, clone size, CDR3 protein. For some rows the clone size is stated as once, few or many, or as a class when expanded; others skip it.

>TRBJ2-7|TRBV7-9|-
CASSFGQGNYEQYF
>TRBJ1-2|TRBV5-1|-
CASSVTTGMDYGYTF
>TRBJ1-3|TRBV19|-
CASSMAGVGNTIYF
>TRBJ2-1|TRBV28|once
CASSFLGQGRGNEQFF
>TRBJ2-6|TRBV6-5|-
CATLRSSGANVLTF
>TRBJ1-5|TRBV28|-
CASTLVEGTDSNQPQHF
>TRBJ1-2|TRBV5-1|-
CASSLAEQDYGYTF
>TRBJ1-2|TRBV7-2|-
CASSGVYGYTF
>TRBJ1-2|TRBV28|-
CASSRYTGHYGYTF
>TRBJ1-1|TRBV2|-
CASREIDTVNTEAFF
>TRBJ1-4|TRBV18|-
CASSPRVTNEKLFF
>TRBJ1-1|TRBV7-9|-
CASSFVGSEEAFF
>TRBJ1-4|TRBV6-2/TRBV6-3|-
CASSSPPEEKLFF
>TRBJ1-1|TRBV2|once
CASSTLPGGNTEAFF
>TRBJ1-2|TRBV3-1/TRBV3-2|-
CASSADRDRGYTF
>TRBJ1-1|TRBV3-1/TRBV3-2|-
CASSQDGGPRHTEAFF
>TRBJ1-6|TRBV27|once
CASSLERLNSPLHF
>TRBJ2-7|TRBV10-3|-
CAISERSYEQYF
>TRBJ1-3|TRBV6-5|-
CASRTGPGNTIYF
>TRBJ1-5|TRBV27|once
CASSLFPESRNQPQHF
>TRBJ1-2|TRBV6-5|once
CASRDPRPTNYGYTF
>TRBJ1-6|TRBV7-9|-
CASSPDGLWEPLHF
>TRBJ1-1|TRBV15|few
CATSRDLPEGAFF
>TRBJ2-7|TRBV29-1|-
CSVGGIGGSQYEQYF
>TRBJ2-7|TRBV5-6|-
CASSFRTIHSYEQYF
>TRBJ1-6|TRBV28|-
CASRDTSNSPLHF
>TRBJ2-6|TRBV7-8|-
CASSSSRGGLSSGANVLTF
>TRBJ2-5|TRBV14|-
CASSPNRDRPFRGTQYF
>TRBJ2-1|TRBV5-8|-
CASSWGTSGGYNEQFF
>TRBJ2-5|TRBV24-1|-
CATSDFSGKTQYF
>TRBJ1-1|TRBV7-2|once
CASKTSVRPGAEAFF
>TRBJ1-2|TRBV5-1|once
CASTVDRNFYGYTF
>TRBJ2-3|TRBV2|-
CASSSLAGVTDTQYF
>TRBJ2-7|TRBV29-1|-
CSARQGHEQYF
>TRBJ2-2|TRBV6-9|-
CASSTPQGAWPGELFF
>TRBJ1-1|TRBV18|-
CASSPPVQVANTEAFF
>TRBJ2-5|TRBV12-3/TRBV12-4|-
CASSQGGQETQYF
>TRBJ2-7|TRBV27|few
CASSLWGTGVHEQYF
>TRBJ1-2|TRBV6-2/TRBV6-3|-
CASSYSGYGYTF
>TRBJ1-4|TRBV4-2|few
CASSPEPGTNEKLFF
>TRBJ1-4|TRBV25-1|-
CASSDGTAAEKLFF
>TRBJ2-4|TRBV3-1/TRBV3-2|once
CASSHTRAQGQNIQYF
>TRBJ1-4|TRBV10-3|-
CAISEGQVNEKLFF
>TRBJ1-2|TRBV5-6|-
CASSLAGNYGYTF
>TRBJ2-7|TRBV19|-
CASTQGVGYEQYF
>TRBJ2-3|TRBV3-1/TRBV3-2|-
CASSQFLRSAGRADTQYF
>TRBJ1-5|TRBV6-2/TRBV6-3|-
CASSIRDPSPQHF
>TRBJ1-1|TRBV9|-
CASSVGQLNTEAFF
>TRBJ1-3|TRBV7-2|-
CASKLGTERNTIYF
>TRBJ2-6|TRBV4-1|once
CASSQPWSSGANVLTF
>TRBJ2-1|TRBV11-2|once
CASSLDRVPFF
>TRBJ2-5|TRBV7-8|-
CASSRSGQETQYF
>TRBJ2-1|TRBV27|-
CASSLTGTRLLYEQFF
>TRBJ1-6|TRBV18|-
CASSPGHLVRSYNSPLHF